This T cell receptor (beta chain) derives from a study of shared clonotypes between healthy human individuals. Data came from immunoSEQ multiplex PCR; TCRdb stores just in-frame clones and leaves some out. The table includes 800,000 to 950,000 clones, 90% to 97% detected once. Note on this clone: The target antigen is unknown.

Only CD45RO-negative cells positively selected for CCR7 counted as naive CD8 cells, so terminally differentiated effector memory CD45RA+ cells were excluded. Findings and limits, study-wide: Naive subsets tended to show greater estimated richness than memory subsets.

The CDR3 runs 15 residues. The germline V gene encodes CDR1 GTSNPN and CDR2 SVGIG (reference sequence). Trimming pared 5 bases from V and 4 bases from J, leaving 17 bases between. Sequenced input: naive CD8+ T cells sorted from blood. The chain joins TRBV30 to TRBJ2-2; D possibly corresponds to TRBD2 (6 bases). This TCR was sampled from a man younger than 45 in good health. As DNA, the CDR3 is TGTGCCTGGGTGGCCCTCCTCGGGGGCACCGGGGAGCTGTTTTTT. Translation: CAWVALLGGTGELFF.